These 16 T cell receptor beta chains were all obtained from the same sample, sequenced in a study of early T cells in non-severe SARS-CoV-2 infection (dated by TCRdb to 2020 to 2023). The library was generated by 5' RACE. The sequencing machine was a NextSeq 500. Using fastp at Q25 and MiXCR, TCRdb reprocessed the public reads and kept productive beta chains. Each CDR3 protein appears once, grouped with its most common genes and DNA. The sample data list some 91,000 distinct CDR3 sequences, and 11% of these were observed just once. Clones ranked in the top ten supply approximately 4.5% of the sample. This specimen consisted of whole blood, obtained at baseline. The origin of the receptors is an adult who was a healthcare worker with PCR-confirmed SARS-CoV-2 infection or an uninfected control (not recorded which).

This chain's CDR3 is CSAEGQGQFPNTEAFF. CDR3 DNA sequence: TGCAGTGCTGAAGGGCAGGGGCAATTCCCAAACACTGAAGCTTTCTTT. The V and J genes are TRBV20-1 and TRBJ1-1, with D possibly TRBD1 on 6 matching bases. The CDR3 spans 16 residues. Germline V gives CDR1 DFQATT, CDR2 SNEGSKA (reference sequence). Trimming cost V 5 bases and J 2 bases, with 21 bases left between them.

The chain recombines TRBV18 with TRBJ2-1, with D maybe TRBD2 (5 bases). CDR3 length equals 13 residues. Germline CDR1 and CDR2: KGHSH and LQKENI. Deletions cut 3 bases from V and 6 bases from J, with 9 bases between. The CDR3 is CASSPSSGNEQFF. In DNA form, the CDR3 reads TGTGCCAGCTCACCGTCGAGCGGCAATGAGCAGTTCTTC.

This clonotype was seen ten or more times. The chain recombines TRBV27 with TRBJ2-7, with TRBD1 identical over 8 bases. The J segment lost 3 bases and the V segment lost 5 bases, leaving 18 bases of the junction unmatched. CDR1 and CDR2 from the germline V gene are MNHEY and SMNVEV (reference sequence). CDR3 length: 18 residues. The CDR3, as DNA: TGTGCCAGCAGTCCTACCGACCCTTCCCCGGACAGGGTCTACGAGCAGTACTTC. It is translated as CASSPTDPSPDRVYEQYF.

V gene TRBV5-1 combines with J gene TRBJ2-5; no clear D. V lost 0 bases and J lost 1, with 7 bases in between. CDR3 length equals 14 residues. Per the germline V gene, CDR1 is SGHRS and CDR2 is YFSETQ. The CDR3 loop reads CASSLEIPQETQYF. DNA of the CDR3: TGCGCCAGCAGCTTGGAAATCCCCCAAGAGACCCAGTACTTC.

In this sample, this clonotype turned up once. The rearrangement joins TRBV6-5 to TRBJ2-3; TRBD2 agrees at 7 bases. Germline V gives CDR1 MNHEY, CDR2 SVGAGI. The CDR3 is 16 amino acids. V was pared by 3 bases and J by 1 base, with 7 bases of the junction left unmatched. CDR3: CASSYGSGVGTDTQYF. As DNA, the CDR3 is TGTGCCAGCAGTTATGGGAGCGGGGTTGGCACAGATACGCAGTATTTT.

This clonotype was observed many times. The chain uses TRBV2 and TRBJ1-6; 9 nucleotides agree with TRBD1. Germline CDR1 and CDR2: SNHLY and FYNNEI. V lost 5 bases, J lost 9 bases, and 8 bases stayed unmatched. The CDR3 covers 15 residues. CDR3 DNA: TGTGCCAGCAGTAGCCAAGGACAGGGGTTTTCACCCCTCCACTTT. Its protein is CASSSQGQGFSPLHF.

This clonotype was counted a few times. The chain recombines TRBV6-2 or TRBV6-3 with TRBJ1-5; D gene uncertain. The V gene's germline CDR1 is MNHEY and CDR2 SVGEGT. The CDR3 totals 13 residues. V was cut by 2 bases and J by 3 bases, with 5 bases left in between. CDR3 region: CASSYGYNQPQHF. Written as DNA, the CDR3 is TGTGCCAGCAGTTACGGTTACAATCAGCCCCAGCATTTT.

This chain uses TRBV4-1 with TRBJ1-3; D is perhaps TRBD1 (6 bases). CDR1 is MGHRA and CDR2 is YSYEKL in the germline V gene. V shed 1 base and J shed 3 bases, with 22 bases lying between them. CDR3 size: 19 residues. The CDR3 DNA sequence: TGCGCCAGCAGCCAAGGGAAGCAAGGGGGAAATAAGATTGGAAACACCATATATTTT. Translated: CASSQGKQGGNKIGNTIYF.

This chain connects TRBV7-3 to TRBJ2-2; TRBD1 might be the D (6 bases). Per germline, CDR1 SGHTA and CDR2 FQGTGA. V was clipped by 6 bases and J by 7 bases, with 15 bases between them. The CDR3 contains 14 residues. Here the CDR3 DNA reads TGTGCCAGCAGTCCACAGGGTATAAGCGGGGAGCTGTTTTTT. This codes for CASSPQGISGELFF.

This clonotype occurred many times. The genes are TRBV20-1 and TRBJ1-1; D not certain. CDR1 and CDR2 from the germline V gene are DFQATT and SNEGSKA (reference sequence). The V gene lost 3 bases and the J gene lost 6 bases, with 17 bases spanning the gap. The CDR3 is made up of 14 amino acids. This CDR3 reads CSASLGRRVAEAFF. CDR3 nucleotide sequence: TGCAGTGCTAGCCTGGGGAGAAGAGTCGCTGAAGCTTTCTTT.

This clonotype was recorded at least ten times. V gene TRBV4-2 combines with J gene TRBJ2-1, with D hard to call. Trimming removed 4 bases at V and 8 bases at J, with 15 bases between. The CDR3 totals 14 residues. Germline V gene sequence: CDR1 LGHNA, CDR2 YNFKEQ. The CDR3 protein is CASSPTAGVYEQFF. CDR3 coding DNA: TGTGCCAGCAGCCCAACAGCCGGAGTCTATGAGCAGTTCTTC.

V gene TRBV12-3 or TRBV12-4 combines with J gene TRBJ1-5; D remains ambiguous. Trimming pared 3 bases from V and 6 bases from J, leaving 9 bases between. The CDR3 runs 13 residues. The CDR3 nucleotides read TGTGCCAGCAGTTTTAGGCAAAGTCAGCCCCAGCATTTT. Its translation is CASSFRQSQPQHF.

This clonotype was seen a few times. The chain is built from TRBV12-3 or TRBV12-4 and TRBJ2-7, with 8 positions matching TRBD1. The V segment lost 6 bases and the J segment 5 bases; nucleotides outside the gene matches: 24. There are 19 residues in the CDR3. The CDR3 bases are TGTGCCAGCAGCCGGGGAAGGACAGGGTTTGGACTATCTAAGGACGAGCAGTACTTC. It is translated as CASSRGRTGFGLSKDEQYF.

The J gene is TRBJ2-1, the V gene TRBV3-1; 8 bases align to TRBD2. CDR1 is LGHDT, CDR2 YNNKEL, per germline (reference sequence). The J segment lost 11 bases and the V segment lost 1 base, leaving 4 bases of the junction unmatched. CDR3 length equals 13 residues. CDR3 nucleotide sequence: TGTGCCAGCAGCCAAGCGCGCGGGGGGAAGCAGTTCTTC. Translating gives CASSQARGGKQFF.

This clonotype was seen a few times. The chain carries TRBV10-3 and TRBJ2-1, with D maybe TRBD2 (7 bases). Germline assignment: CDR1 ENHRY and CDR2 SYGVKD. The CDR3 sequence is 12 residues long. V was trimmed by 9 bases and J by 6 bases, leaving 12 bases between them. The CDR3 sequence is CAMRGGPNEQFF. DNA of the CDR3: TGTGCCATGAGGGGGGGGCCCAATGAGCAGTTCTTC.

Relative to its sample, this clonotype is medium-sized (0.01 to 0.1%). This chain uses TRBV29-1 with TRBJ2-1; D is undetermined. The V end was cut by 3 bases, the J end by 4 bases, with 4 bases between. This CDR3 spans 11 amino acids. Germline CDR1 SQVTM, CDR2 ANQGSEA. The CDR3 loop reads CSVDGYNEQFF. In DNA, the CDR3 is TGCAGCGTTGACGGTTACAATGAGCAGTTCTTC.